This T cell receptor (beta chain) was recovered during a study of cytotoxic CD8 clonotypes in ibrutinib-treated CLL. Turning to the study itself: Response sampling occurred after a median around eleven months of treatment (range 6 to 36). Study results and caveats: Rising at ibrutinib response, clonality subsequently fell back toward baseline at progression.

Germline V gene lookup returns CDR1 SGHTA and CDR2 FQGNSA. CDR3 length equals 13 residues. J was trimmed by 10 bases and V by 3 bases; bases with no gene match: 4. Sequencing was performed with immunoSEQ multiplex PCR; in TCRdb, only in-frame clones are kept and a portion is missing. The data show under 200,000 clones, more than 65% seen once. Concerning this clone itself: What it binds is unknown.

TCR beta libraries used approximately 2 micrograms of genomic DNA from cryopreserved PBMCs. The sequencing used PBMCs, collected after 12 months of ibrutinib treatment. The clonotype was recovered from a human donor with chronic lymphocytic leukemia. The genes are TRBV7-2 and TRBJ1-4; 8 positions match TRBD1. This CDR3 is CASSLDRVGKLFF. The DNA for the CDR3 is TGTGCCAGCAGCTTGGACAGGGTCGGAAAACTGTTTTTT.